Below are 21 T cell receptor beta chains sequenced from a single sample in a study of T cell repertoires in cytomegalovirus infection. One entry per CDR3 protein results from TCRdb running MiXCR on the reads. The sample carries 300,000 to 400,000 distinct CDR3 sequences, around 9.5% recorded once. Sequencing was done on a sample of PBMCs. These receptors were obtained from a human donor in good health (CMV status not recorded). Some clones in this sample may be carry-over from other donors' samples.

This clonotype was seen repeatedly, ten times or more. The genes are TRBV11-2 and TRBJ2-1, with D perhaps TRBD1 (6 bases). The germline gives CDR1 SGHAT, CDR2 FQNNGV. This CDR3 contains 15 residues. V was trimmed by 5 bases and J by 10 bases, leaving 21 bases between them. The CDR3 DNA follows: TGTGCCAGCAGCCTACAGGGCGGTGGAACAGAGGAGCAGTTCTTC. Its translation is CASSLQGGGTEEQFF.

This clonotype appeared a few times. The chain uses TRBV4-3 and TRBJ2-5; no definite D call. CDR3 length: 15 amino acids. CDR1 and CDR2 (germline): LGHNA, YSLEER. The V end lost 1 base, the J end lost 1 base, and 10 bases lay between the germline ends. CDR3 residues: CASSQGLGSQETQYF. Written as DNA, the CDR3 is TGCGCCAGCAGCCAAGGGTTGGGCAGCCAAGAGACCCAGTACTTC.

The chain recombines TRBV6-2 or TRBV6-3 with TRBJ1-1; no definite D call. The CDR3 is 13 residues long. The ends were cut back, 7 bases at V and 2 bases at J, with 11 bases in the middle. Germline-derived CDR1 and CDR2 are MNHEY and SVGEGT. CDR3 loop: CASTNELNTEAFF. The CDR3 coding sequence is TGTGCCAGCACTAACGAACTTAACACTGAAGCTTTCTTT.

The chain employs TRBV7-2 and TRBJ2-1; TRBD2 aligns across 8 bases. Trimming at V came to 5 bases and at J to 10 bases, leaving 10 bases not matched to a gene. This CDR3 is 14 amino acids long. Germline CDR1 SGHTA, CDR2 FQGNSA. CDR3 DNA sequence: TGTGCCAGCAGCCACCCCCTGAGACTAGCGGAGCAGTTCTTC. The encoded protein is CASSHPLRLAEQFF.

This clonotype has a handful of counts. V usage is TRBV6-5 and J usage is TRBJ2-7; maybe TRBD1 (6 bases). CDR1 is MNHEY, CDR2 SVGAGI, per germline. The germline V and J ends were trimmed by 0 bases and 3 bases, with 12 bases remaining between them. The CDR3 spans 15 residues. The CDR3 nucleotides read TGTGCCAGCAGTTACTCCTTTCAGGGGAGCTACGAGCAGTACTTC. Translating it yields CASSYSFQGSYEQYF.

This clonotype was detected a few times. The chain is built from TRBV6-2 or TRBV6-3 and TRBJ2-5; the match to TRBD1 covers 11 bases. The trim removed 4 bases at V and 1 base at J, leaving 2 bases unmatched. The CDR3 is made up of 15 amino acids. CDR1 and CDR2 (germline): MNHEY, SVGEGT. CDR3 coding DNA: TGTGCCAGCAGTTGGGACAGGGGGTTCCAAGAGACCCAGTACTTC. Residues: CASSWDRGFQETQYF.

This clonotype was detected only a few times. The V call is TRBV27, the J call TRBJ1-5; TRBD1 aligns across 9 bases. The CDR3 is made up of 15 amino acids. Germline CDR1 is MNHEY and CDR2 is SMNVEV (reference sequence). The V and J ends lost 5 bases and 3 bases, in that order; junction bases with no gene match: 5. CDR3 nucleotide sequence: TGTGCCAGCAGTCCATGGACAGGGGTCAATCAGCCCCAGCATTTT. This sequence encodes CASSPWTGVNQPQHF.

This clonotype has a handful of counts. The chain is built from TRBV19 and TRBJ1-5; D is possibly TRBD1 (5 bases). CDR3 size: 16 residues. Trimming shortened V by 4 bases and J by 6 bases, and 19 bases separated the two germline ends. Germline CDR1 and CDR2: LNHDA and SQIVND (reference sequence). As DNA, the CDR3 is TGTGCCAGTAGTAGGGCGTTGGGGGTGAGAGCTCAGCCCCAGCATTTT. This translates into CASSRALGVRAQPQHF.

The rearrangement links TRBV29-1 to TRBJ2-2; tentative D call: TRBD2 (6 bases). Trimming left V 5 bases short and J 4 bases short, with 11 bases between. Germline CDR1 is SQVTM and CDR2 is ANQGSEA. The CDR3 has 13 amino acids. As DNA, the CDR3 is TGCAGCGTTTTGAGGGAGGCCACCGGGGAGCTGTTTTTT. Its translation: CSVLREATGELFF.

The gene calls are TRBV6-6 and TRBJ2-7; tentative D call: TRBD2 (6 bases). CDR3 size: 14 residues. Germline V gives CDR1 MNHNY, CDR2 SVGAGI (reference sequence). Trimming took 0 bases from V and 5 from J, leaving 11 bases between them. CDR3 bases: TGTGCCAGCAGTTACTCGGAGGGGTCTAACGAGCAGTACTTC. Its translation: CASSYSEGSNEQYF.

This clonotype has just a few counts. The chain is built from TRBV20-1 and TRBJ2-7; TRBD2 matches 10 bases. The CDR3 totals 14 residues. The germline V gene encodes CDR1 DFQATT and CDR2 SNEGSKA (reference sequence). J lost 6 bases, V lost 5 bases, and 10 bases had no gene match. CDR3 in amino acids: CSAPTSGAGGEQYF. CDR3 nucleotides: TGCAGTGCTCCCACTAGCGGGGCCGGAGGCGAGCAGTACTTC.

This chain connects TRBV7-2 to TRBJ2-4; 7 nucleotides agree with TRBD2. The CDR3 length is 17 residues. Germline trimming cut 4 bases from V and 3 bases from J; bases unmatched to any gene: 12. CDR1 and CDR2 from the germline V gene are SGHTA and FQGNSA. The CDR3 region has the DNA TGTGCCAGCAGCTCCCCCCCCCTAGCGGCCGGCAAAAACATTCAGTACTTC. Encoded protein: CASSSPPLAAGKNIQYF.

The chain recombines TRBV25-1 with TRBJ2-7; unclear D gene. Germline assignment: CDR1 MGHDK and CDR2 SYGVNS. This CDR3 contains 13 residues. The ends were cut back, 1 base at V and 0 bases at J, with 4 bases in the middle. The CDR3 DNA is TGTGCCAGCAGTGAATTGCTCTCCTACGAGCAGTACTTC. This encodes CASSELLSYEQYF.

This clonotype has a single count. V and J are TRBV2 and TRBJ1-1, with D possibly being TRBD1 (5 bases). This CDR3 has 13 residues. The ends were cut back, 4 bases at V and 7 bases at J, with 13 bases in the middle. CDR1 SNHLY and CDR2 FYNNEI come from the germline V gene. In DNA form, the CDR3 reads TGTGCCAGCAGTGCTGACAGACAAGATGAAGCTTTCTTT. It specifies CASSADRQDEAFF. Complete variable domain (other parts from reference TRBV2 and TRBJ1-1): EPEVTQTPSHQVTQMGQEVILRCVPISNHLYFYWYRQILGQKVEFLVSFYNNEISEKSEIFDDQFSVERPDGSNFTLKIRSTKLEDSAMYFCASSADRQDEAFFGQGTRLTVV.

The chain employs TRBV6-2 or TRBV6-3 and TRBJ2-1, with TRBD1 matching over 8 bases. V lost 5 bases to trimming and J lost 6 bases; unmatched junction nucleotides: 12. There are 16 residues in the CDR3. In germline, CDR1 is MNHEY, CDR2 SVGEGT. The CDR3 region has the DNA TGTGCCAGCAGTCATATAACCGGGACAGGCGCCAATGAGCAGTTCTTC. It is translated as CASSHITGTGANEQFF.

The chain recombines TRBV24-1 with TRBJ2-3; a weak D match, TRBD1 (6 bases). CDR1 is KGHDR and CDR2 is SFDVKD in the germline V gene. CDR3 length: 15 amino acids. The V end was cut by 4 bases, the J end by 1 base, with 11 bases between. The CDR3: CATSDRDMGTDTQYF. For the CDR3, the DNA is TGTGCCACCAGTGACAGGGACATGGGCACAGATACGCAGTATTTT.

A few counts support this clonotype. DNA for the CDR3: TGTGCCAGCAGCCCCGGCGGGGGGCGGACCGGGGAGCTGTTTTTT. Translated, it gives CASSPGGGRTGELFF. The V and J genes are TRBV7-3 and TRBJ2-2, with 8 bases matching TRBD2. Germline V gene data show CDR1 as SGHTA and CDR2 as FQGTGA. V was pared by 5 bases and J by 5 bases, with 7 bases of the junction left unmatched. The CDR3 is 15 residues long.

The CDR3 loop reads CASSVAGTNEKLFF. The CDR3 nucleotides are TGTGCCAGCAGCGTGGCAGGGACGAATGAAAAACTGTTTTTT. The chain recombines TRBV9 with TRBJ1-4; D is possibly TRBD1 (5 bases). Germline V gene lookup returns CDR1 SGDLS and CDR2 YYNGEE. Trimming stripped 2 bases from V and 5 bases from J, with 10 bases between. The CDR3 has 14 amino acids.

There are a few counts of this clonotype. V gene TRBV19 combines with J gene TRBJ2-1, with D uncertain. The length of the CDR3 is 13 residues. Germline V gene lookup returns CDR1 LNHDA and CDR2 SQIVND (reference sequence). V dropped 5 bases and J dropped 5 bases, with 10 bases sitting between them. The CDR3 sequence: CASSSATNNEQFF. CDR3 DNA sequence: TGTGCCAGTAGTTCCGCCACCAACAATGAGCAGTTCTTC.

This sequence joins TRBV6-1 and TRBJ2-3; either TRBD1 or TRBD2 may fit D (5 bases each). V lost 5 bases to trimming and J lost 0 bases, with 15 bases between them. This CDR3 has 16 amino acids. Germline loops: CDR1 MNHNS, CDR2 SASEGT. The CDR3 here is CASSYSDWGSTDTQYF. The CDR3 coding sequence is TGTGCCAGCAGTTATTCTGACTGGGGGAGCACAGATACGCAGTATTTT.

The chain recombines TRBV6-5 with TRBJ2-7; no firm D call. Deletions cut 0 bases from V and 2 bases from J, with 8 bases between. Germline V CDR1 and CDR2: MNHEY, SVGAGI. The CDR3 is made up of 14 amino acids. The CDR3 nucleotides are TGTGCCAGCAGTTACTCGATTTCCCCCTACGAGCAGTACTTC. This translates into CASSYSISPYEQYF.